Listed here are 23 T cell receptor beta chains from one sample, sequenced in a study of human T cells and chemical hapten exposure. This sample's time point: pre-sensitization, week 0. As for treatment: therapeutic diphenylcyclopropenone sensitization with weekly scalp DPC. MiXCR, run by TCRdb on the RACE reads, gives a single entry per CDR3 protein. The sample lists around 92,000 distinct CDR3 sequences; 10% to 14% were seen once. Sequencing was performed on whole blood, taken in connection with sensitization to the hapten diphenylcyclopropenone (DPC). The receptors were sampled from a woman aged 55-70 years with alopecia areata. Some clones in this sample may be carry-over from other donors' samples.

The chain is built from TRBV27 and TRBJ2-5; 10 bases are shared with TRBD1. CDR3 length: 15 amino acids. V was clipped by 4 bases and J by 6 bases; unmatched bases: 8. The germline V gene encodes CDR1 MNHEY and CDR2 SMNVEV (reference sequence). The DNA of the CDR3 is TGTGCCAGCAGTTCCGGACAGGGGGATATGAAGACCCAGTACTTC. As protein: CASSSGQGDMKTQYF.

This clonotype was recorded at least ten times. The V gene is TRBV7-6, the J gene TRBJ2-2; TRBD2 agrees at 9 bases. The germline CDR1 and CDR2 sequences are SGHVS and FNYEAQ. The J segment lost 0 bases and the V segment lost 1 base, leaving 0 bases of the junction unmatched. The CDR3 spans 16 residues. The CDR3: CASSLVAGANTGELFF. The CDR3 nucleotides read TGTGCCAGCAGCTTAGTAGCGGGAGCGAACACCGGGGAGCTGTTTTTT. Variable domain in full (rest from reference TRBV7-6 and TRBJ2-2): GAGVSQSPRYKVTKRGQDVALRCDPISGHVSLYWYRQALGQGPEFLTYFNYEAQQDKSGLPNDRFSAERPEGSISTLTIQRTEQRDSAMYRCASSLVAGANTGELFFGEGSRLTVL.

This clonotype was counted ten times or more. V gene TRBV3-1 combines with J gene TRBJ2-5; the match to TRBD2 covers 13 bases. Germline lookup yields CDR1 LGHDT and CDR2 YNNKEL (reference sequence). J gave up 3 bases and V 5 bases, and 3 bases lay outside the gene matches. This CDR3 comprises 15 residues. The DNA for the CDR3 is TGTGCCAGCAGCTTCGGACTAGCGGGGGAAGAGACCCAGTACTTC. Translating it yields CASSFGLAGEETQYF.

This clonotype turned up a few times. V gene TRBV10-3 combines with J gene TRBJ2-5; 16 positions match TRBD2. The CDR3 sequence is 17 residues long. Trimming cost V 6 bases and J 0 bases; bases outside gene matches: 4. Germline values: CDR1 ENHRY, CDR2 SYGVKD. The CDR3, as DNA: TGTGCCATCAGCGAGGGACTAGCGGGGGGGAACCAAGAGACCCAGTACTTC. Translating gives CAISEGLAGGNQETQYF.

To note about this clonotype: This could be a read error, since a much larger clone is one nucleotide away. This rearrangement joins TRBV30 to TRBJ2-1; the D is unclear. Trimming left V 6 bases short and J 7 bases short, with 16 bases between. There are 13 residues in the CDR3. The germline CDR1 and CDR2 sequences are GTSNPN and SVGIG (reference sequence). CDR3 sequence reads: CACWGRRGNEQFF. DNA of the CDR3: TGTGCCTGTTGGGGTAGGAGAGGAAATGAGCAGTTCTTC.

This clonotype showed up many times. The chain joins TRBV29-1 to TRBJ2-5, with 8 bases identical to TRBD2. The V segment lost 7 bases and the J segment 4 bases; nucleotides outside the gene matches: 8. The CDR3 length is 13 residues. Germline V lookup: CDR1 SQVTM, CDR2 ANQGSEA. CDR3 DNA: TGCAGCGCCGGGGGGGGTGAGATAGAGACCCAGTACTTC. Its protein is CSAGGGEIETQYF.

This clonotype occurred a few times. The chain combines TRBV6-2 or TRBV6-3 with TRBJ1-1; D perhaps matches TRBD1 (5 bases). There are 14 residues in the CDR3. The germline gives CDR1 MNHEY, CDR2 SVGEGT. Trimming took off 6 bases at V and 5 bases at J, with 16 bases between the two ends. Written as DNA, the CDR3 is TGTGCCAGCAGCACCTTTATCCGGGGGACTGAAGCTTTCTTT. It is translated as CASSTFIRGTEAFF.

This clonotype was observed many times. CDR3 residues: CASSLGGRKEQYF. For the CDR3, the DNA is TGTGCCAGCAGCTTGGGGGGGAGGAAGGAGCAGTACTTC. The V gene is TRBV7-2, the J gene TRBJ2-7; 7 positions agree with TRBD2. V dropped 3 bases and J dropped 7; count of bases not matched to a gene: 6. CDR1 and CDR2 (germline): SGHTA, FQGNSA. This CDR3 comprises 13 residues.

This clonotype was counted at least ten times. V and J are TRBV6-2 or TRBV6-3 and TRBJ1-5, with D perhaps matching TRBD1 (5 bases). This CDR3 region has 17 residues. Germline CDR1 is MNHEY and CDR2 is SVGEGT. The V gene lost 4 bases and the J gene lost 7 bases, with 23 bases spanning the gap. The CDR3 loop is CASSSPPQGRVRQPQHF. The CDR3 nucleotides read TGTGCCAGCAGTTCACCCCCCCAGGGCAGGGTAAGGCAGCCCCAGCATTTT.

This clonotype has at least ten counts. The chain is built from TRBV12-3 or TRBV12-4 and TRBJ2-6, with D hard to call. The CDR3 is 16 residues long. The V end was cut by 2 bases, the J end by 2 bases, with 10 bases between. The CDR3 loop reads CASSLTVSAGANVLTF. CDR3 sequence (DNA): TGTGCCAGCAGTTTAACGGTTTCGGCTGGGGCCAACGTCCTGACTTTC.

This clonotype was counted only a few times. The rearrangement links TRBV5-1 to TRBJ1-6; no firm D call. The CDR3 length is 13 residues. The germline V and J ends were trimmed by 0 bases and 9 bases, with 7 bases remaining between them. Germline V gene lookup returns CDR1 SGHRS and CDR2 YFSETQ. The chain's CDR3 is CASSLEVSSPLHF. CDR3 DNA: TGCGCCAGCAGCTTGGAGGTGTCTTCACCCCTCCACTTT. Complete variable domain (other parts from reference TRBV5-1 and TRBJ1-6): KAGVTQTPRYLIKTRGQQVTLSCSPISGHRSVSWYQQTPGQGLQFLFEYFSETQRNKGNFPGRFSGRQFSNSRSEMNVSTLELGDSALYLCASSLEVSSPLHFGNGTRLTVT.

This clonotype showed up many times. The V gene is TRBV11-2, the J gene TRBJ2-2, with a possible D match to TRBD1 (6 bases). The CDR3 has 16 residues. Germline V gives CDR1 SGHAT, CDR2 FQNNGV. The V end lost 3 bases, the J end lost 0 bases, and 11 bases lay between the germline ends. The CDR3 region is CASSFTWTANTGELFF. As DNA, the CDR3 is TGTGCCAGCAGCTTTACATGGACAGCGAACACCGGGGAGCTGTTTTTT. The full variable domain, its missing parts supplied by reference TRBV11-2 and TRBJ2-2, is EAGVAQSPRYKIIEKRQSVAFWCNPISGHATLYWYQQILGQGPKLLIQFQNNGVVDDSQLPKDRFSAERLKGVDSTLKIQPAKLEDSAVYLCASSFTWTANTGELFFGEGSRLTVL.

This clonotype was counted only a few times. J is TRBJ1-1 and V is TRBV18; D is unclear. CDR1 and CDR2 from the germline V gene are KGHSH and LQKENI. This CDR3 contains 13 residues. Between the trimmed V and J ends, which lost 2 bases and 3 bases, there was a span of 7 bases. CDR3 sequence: CASSPGFDTEAFF. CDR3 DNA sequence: TGTGCCAGCTCACCAGGGTTCGACACTGAAGCTTTCTTT.

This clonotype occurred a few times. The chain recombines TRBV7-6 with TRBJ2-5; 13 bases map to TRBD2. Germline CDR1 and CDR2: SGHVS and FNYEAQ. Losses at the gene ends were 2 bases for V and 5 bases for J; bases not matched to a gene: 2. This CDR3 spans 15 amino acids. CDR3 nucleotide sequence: TGTGCCAGCAGCTTAACACTAGCGGGGGGGGAGACCCAGTACTTC. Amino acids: CASSLTLAGGETQYF.

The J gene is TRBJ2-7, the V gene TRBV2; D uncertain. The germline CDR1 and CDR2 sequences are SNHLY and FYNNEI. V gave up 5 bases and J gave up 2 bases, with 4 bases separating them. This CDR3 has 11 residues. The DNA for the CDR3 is TGTGCCAGCAGTCCCGCCTACGAGCAGTACTTC. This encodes CASSPAYEQYF.

In DNA form, the CDR3 reads TGCAGCGTTGAAGTGGGGCTTTACCATGGCTACACCTTC. As protein: CSVEVGLYHGYTF. The chain employs TRBV29-1 and TRBJ1-2; a weak D match, TRBD1 (5 bases). The CDR3 has 13 amino acids. The germline CDR1 and CDR2 sequences are SQVTM and ANQGSEA. V was cut by 1 base and J by 6 bases, with 12 bases left in between.

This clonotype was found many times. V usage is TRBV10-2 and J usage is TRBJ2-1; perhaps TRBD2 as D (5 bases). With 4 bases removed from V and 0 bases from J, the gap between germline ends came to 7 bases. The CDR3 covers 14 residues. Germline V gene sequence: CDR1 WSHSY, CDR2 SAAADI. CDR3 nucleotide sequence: TGCGCCAGCAGTGGGGCGGGCTCCTACAATGAGCAGTTCTTC. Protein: CASSGAGSYNEQFF.

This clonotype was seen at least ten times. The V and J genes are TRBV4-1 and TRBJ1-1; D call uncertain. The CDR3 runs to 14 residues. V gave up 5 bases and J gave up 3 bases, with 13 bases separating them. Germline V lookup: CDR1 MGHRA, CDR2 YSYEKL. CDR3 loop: CASSAQNSDTEAFF. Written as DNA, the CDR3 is TGCGCCAGCAGCGCTCAAAACTCGGACACTGAAGCTTTCTTT.

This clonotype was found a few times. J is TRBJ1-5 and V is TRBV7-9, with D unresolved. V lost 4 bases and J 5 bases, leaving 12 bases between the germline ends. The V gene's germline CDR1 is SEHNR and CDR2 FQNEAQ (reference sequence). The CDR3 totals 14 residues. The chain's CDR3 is CASSSYMGDQPQHF. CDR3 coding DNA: TGTGCCAGCAGCTCCTATATGGGAGATCAGCCCCAGCATTTT.

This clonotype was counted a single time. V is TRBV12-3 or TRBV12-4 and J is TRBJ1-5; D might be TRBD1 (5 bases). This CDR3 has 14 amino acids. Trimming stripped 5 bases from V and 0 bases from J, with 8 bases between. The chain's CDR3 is CASSPQVSNQPQHF. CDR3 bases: TGTGCCAGCAGTCCACAGGTTAGCAATCAGCCCCAGCATTTT.

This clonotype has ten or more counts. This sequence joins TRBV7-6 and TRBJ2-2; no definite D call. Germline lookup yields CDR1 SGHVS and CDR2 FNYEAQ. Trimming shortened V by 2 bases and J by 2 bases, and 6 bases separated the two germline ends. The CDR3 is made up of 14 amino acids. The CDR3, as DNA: TGTGCCAGCAGCTTATACAGAAACACCGGGGAGCTGTTTTTT. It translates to CASSLYRNTGELFF. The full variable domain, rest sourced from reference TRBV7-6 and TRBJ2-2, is GAGVSQSPRYKVTKRGQDVALRCDPISGHVSLYWYRQALGQGPEFLTYFNYEAQQDKSGLPNDRFSAERPEGSISTLTIQRTEQRDSAMYRCASSLYRNTGELFFGEGSRLTVL.

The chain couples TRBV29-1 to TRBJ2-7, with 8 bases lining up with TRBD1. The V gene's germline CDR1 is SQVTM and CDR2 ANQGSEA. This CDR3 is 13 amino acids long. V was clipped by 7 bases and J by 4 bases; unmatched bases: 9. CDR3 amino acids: CSATGTGVYEQYF. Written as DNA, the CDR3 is TGCAGCGCTACCGGGACAGGAGTTTACGAGCAGTACTTC.

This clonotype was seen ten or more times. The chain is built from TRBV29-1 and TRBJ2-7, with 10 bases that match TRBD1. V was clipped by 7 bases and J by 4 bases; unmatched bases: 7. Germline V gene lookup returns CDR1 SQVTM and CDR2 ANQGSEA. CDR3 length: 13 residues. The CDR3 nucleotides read TGCAGCGCTCTCGGGACAGGGGCGTACGAGCAGTACTTC. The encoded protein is CSALGTGAYEQYF.